This TCR beta chain was sequenced in a study of shared clonotypes between healthy human individuals. General study findings and limits: Naive CD4 clonotypes were shared across a few donors at roughly 5%. Sampling used blood alone; tissue repertoires probably differ. Estimated clonotype richness was generally higher in naive than memory subsets.

Execution of the assay was at deep level. Libraries were prepared by immunoSEQ multiplex PCR; TCRdb keeps only in-frame clonotypes and omits some of them. The sample includes 2 million to 2.5 million clones, 92% of them seen just once. About this clone itself: Its antigen is currently unknown.

Germline loops: CDR1 MNHNS, CDR2 SASEGT. This CDR3 has 13 residues. Trimming pared 6 bases from V and 0 bases from J, leaving 7 bases between. The sequenced sample was naive CD4+ T cells from PBMCs. As to subset: CD45RA+ positively selected. The sequence derives from a man between 18 and 29 years old in good health. Some clones in this sample may be carry-over from other donors' samples. The chain uses TRBV6-1 and TRBJ2-3; D remains ambiguous. The CDR3 is CASRQPSTDTQYF. CDR3 DNA sequence: TGTGCCAGCAGACAGCCTAGCACAGATACGCAGTATTTT.